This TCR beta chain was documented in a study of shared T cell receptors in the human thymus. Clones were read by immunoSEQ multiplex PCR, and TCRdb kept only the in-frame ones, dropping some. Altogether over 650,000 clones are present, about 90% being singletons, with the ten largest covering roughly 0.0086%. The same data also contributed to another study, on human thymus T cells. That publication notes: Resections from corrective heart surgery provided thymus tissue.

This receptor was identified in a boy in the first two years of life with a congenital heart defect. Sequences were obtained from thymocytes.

The CDR3: CASSLDPSGRPYEQYF. The CDR3 bases are TGTGCCAGCAGCTTAGATCCTAGCGGGAGACCCTACGAGCAGTACTTC. V gene TRBV7-2 combines with J gene TRBJ2-7; TRBD2 matches at 10 bases. This CDR3 contains 16 residues. Germline V lookup: CDR1 SGHTA, CDR2 FQGNSA. The V gene end was trimmed by 1 base and the J gene end by 2 bases; junction bases not matched to a gene: 5.